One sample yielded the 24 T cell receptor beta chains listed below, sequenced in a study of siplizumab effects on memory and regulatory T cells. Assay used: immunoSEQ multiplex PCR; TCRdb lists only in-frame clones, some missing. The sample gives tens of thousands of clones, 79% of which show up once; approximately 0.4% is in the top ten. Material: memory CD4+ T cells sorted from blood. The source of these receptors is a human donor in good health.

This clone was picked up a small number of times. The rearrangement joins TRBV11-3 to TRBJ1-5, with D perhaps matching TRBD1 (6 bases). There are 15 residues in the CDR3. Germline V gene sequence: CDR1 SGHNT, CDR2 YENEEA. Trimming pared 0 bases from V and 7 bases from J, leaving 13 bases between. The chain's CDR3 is CASSLDFTGAQPQHF. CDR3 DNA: TGTGCCAGCAGCTTAGATTTCACGGGGGCACAGCCCCAGCATTTT.

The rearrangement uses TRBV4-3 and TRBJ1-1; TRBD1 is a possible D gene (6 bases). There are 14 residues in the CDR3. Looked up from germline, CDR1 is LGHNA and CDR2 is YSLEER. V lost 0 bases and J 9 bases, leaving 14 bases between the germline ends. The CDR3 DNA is TGCGCCAGCAGCCAAGACGTTACAGGGAGAAAAGCTTTCTTT. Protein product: CASSQDVTGRKAFF.

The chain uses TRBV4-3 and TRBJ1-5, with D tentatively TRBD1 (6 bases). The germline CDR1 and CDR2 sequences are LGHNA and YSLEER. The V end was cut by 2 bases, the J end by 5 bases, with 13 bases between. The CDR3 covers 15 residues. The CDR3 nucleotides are TGCGCCAGCAGCCAAACGGGGGCGGCGTATCAGCCCCAGCATTTT. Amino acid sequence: CASSQTGAAYQPQHF.

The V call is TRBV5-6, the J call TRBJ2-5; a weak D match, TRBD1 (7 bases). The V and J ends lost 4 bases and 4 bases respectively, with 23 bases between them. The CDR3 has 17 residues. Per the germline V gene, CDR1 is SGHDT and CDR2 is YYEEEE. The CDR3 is CASSQLLKEGAGETQYF. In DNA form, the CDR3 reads TGTGCCAGCAGCCAACTACTTAAGGAGGGGGCGGGAGAGACCCAGTACTTC.

For the CDR3, the DNA is TGTGCCAGCAGCTTAGAAAGACAGGGGAATGGCTACACCTTC. Translated, it gives CASSLERQGNGYTF. The gene calls are TRBV7-2 and TRBJ1-2, with TRBD1 matching over 8 bases. The ends lost 1 base at V and 6 bases at J; junction bases unmatched: 4. The CDR3 has 14 amino acids. CDR1 is SGHTA and CDR2 is FQGNSA in the germline V gene.

CDR3 sequence reads: CAISGTSSDGAFF. CDR3 nucleotide sequence: TGTGCCATCTCCGGGACAAGTTCCGATGGGGCTTTCTTT. V is TRBV10-3 and J is TRBJ1-1, with D tentatively TRBD1 (6 bases). V was clipped by 8 bases and J by 11 bases, with 21 bases between them. The CDR3 covers 13 residues. Germline V gives CDR1 ENHRY, CDR2 SYGVKD.

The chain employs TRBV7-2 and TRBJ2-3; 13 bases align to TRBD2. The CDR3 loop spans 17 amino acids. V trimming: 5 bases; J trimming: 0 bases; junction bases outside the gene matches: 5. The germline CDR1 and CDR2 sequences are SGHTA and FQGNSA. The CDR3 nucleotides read TGTGCCAGCAGCCTGGGACTAGCGGGGCTCAGCACAGATACGCAGTATTTT. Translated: CASSLGLAGLSTDTQYF.

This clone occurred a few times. CDR3 protein: CASSSREGYTF. The CDR3 coding sequence is TGTGCCAGCAGTTCCAGGGAAGGCTACACCTTC. The J gene is TRBJ1-2, the V gene TRBV6-5; possible D gene TRBD1, 5 bases. Germline CDR1 and CDR2: MNHEY and SVGAGI. The CDR3 sequence is 11 residues long. V shed 4 bases and J shed 8 bases, with 8 bases lying between them.

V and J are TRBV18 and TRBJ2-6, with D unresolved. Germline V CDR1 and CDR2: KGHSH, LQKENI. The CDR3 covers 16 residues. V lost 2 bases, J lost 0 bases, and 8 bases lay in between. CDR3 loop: CASSPYMPSGANVLTF. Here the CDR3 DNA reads TGTGCCAGCTCACCATATATGCCCTCTGGGGCCAACGTCCTGACTTTC.

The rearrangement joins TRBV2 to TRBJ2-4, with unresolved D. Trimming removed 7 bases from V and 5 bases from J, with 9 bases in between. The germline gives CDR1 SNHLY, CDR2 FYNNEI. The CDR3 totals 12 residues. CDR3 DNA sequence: TGTGCCAGCACTAAAATCGAAAACATTCAGTACTTC. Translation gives CASTKIENIQYF.

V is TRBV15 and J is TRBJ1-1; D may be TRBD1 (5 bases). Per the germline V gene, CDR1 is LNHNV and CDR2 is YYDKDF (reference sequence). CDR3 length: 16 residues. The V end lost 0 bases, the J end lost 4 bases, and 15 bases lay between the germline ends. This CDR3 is CATSRDRGTKGTEAFF. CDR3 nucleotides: TGTGCCACCAGCAGAGATCGGGGGACGAAGGGCACTGAAGCTTTCTTT.

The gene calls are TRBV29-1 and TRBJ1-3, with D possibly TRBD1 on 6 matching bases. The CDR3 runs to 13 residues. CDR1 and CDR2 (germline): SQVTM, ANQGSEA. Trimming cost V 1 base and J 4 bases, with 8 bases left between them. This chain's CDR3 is CSVEAGAGNTIYF. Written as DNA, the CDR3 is TGCAGCGTTGAAGCAGGGGCCGGAAACACCATATATTTT.

The CDR3 DNA sequence: TGTGCCAGCTCATCTACCGGGACAGGGGGCTACAATGAGCAGTTCTTC. It translates to CASSSTGTGGYNEQFF. The rearrangement links TRBV18 to TRBJ2-1, with 11 bases fitting TRBD1. Germline V lookup: CDR1 KGHSH, CDR2 LQKENI. The CDR3 is 16 amino acids. The V gene end was trimmed by 5 bases and the J gene end by 3 bases; junction bases not matched to a gene: 6.

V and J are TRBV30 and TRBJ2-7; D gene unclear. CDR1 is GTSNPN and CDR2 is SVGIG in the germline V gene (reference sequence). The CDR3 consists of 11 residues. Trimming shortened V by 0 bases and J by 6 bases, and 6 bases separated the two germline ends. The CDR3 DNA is TGTGCCTGGAGTGTACAGAGCGAGCAGTACTTC. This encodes CAWSVQSEQYF. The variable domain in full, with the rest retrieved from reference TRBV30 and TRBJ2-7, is SQTIHQWPATLVQPVGSPLSLECTVEGTSNPNLYWYRQAAGRGLQLLFYSVGIGQISSEVPQNLSASRPQDRQFILSSKKLLLSDSGFYLCAWSVQSEQYFGPGTRLTVT.

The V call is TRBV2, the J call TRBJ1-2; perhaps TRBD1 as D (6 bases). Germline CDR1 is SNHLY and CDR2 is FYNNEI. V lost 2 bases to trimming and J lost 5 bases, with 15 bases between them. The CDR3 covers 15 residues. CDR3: CASSEQQGNRYGYTF. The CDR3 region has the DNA TGTGCCAGCAGTGAACAACAGGGAAATAGATATGGCTACACCTTC. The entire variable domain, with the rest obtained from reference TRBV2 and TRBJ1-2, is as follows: EPEVTQTPSHQVTQMGQEVILRCVPISNHLYFYWYRQILGQKVEFLVSFYNNEISEKSEIFDDQFSVERPDGSNFTLKIRSTKLEDSAMYFCASSEQQGNRYGYTFGSGTRLTVV.

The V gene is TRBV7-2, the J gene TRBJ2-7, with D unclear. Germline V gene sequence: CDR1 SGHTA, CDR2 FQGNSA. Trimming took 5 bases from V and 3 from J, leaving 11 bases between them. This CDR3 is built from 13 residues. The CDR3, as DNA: TGTGCCAGCAGCCCCCGACACTACTACGAGCAGTACTTC. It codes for CASSPRHYYEQYF.

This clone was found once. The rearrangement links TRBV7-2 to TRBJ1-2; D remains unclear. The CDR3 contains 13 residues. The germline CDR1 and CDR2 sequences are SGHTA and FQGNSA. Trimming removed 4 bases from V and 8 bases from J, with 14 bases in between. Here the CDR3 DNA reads TGTGCCAGCAGCTACTCAACCCATGGGGGCTACACCTTC. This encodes CASSYSTHGGYTF.

The CDR3 sequence is CASSPRQGNTGELFF. The DNA of the CDR3 is TGTGCCAGCTCACCCCGACAGGGAAACACCGGGGAGCTGTTTTTT. V and J are TRBV18 and TRBJ2-2; 7 bases map to TRBD1. Germline trimming cut 3 bases from V and 2 bases from J; bases unmatched to any gene: 3. The CDR3 runs to 15 residues. CDR1 and CDR2 from the germline V gene are KGHSH and LQKENI.

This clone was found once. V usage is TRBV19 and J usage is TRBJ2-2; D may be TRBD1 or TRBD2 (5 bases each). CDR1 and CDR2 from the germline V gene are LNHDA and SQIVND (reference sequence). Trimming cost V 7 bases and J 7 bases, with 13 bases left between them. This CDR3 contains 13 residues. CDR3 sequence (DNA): TGTGCCAGTACCCTCTCTGGGGGCGGGGAGCTGTTTTTT. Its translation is CASTLSGGGELFF.

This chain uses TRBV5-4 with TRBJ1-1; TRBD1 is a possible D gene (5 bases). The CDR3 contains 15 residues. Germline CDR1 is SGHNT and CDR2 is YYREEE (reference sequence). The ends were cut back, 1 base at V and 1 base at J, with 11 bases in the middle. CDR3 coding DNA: TGTGCCAGCAGCTTGAGGGACCTCGGGAACACTGAAGCTTTCTTT. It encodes CASSLRDLGNTEAFF.

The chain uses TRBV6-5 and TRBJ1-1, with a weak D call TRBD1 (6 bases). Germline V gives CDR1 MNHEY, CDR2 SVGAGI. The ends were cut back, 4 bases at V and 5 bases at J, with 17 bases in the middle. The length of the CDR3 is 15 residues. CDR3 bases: TGTGCCAGCAGTTCCCCATGGGCAGGGGAAACTGAAGCTTTCTTT. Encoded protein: CASSSPWAGETEAFF.

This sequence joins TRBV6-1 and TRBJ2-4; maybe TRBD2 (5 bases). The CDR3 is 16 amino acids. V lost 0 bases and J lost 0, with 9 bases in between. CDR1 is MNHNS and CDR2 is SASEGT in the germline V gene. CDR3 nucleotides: TGTGCCAGCAGTGAAGCGGGGAGTCTAGCCAAAAACATTCAGTACTTC. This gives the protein CASSEAGSLAKNIQYF.

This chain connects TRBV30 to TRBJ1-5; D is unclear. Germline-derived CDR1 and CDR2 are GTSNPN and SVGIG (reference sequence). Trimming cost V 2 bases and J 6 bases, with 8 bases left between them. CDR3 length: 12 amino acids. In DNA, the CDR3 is TGTGCCTGGAGTCGTTTCGCTCAGCCCCAGCATTTT. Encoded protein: CAWSRFAQPQHF.

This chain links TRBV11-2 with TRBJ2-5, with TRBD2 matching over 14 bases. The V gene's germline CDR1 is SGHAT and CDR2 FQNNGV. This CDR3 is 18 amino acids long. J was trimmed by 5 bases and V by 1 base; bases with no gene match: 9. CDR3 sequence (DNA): TGTGCCAGCAGCTTAGCCCAGACTAGCGGGGGGGTAGGGGAGACCCAGTACTTC. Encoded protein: CASSLAQTSGGVGETQYF.